The 26 T cell receptor beta chains given below trace back to one sample, sequenced in a study of blood T cells in healthy people across ages. Alongside a J-beta primer mix, a sample-barcoded 5' primer served in a second PCR lasting about 7 to 11 cycles. TCRdb re-derived calls from the 5' RACE reads in MiXCR, one entry per CDR3 protein. The repertoire has 550,000 to 600,000 distinct CDR3 sequences, roughly 48% of them found once; the top ten carry just under 25%. Input material: blood. These receptors were taken from a man older than 75 in good health.

V and J are TRBV6-6 and TRBJ1-2; possibly TRBD1 for D (6 bases). The germline CDR1 and CDR2 sequences are MNHNY and SVGAGI (reference sequence). Trimming took off 0 bases at V and 8 bases at J, with 13 bases between the two ends. This CDR3 has 14 residues. CDR3 sequence: CASSYSKGVAGYTF. CDR3 DNA sequence: TGTGCCAGCAGTTACTCGAAGGGGGTGGCGGGCTACACCTTC.

The gene calls are TRBV29-1 and TRBJ2-7; possible D gene TRBD1, 6 bases. Germline V gives CDR1 SQVTM, CDR2 ANQGSEA. V gave up 7 bases and J gave up 2 bases, with 15 bases separating them. CDR3 length: 13 residues. The CDR3 sequence is CSGGHGDTYEQYF. The CDR3 coding sequence is TGCAGCGGGGGACACGGTGATACCTACGAGCAGTACTTC.

This clonotype was seen a handful of times. V gene TRBV6-1 combines with J gene TRBJ2-5; D may be TRBD2 (6 bases). The end of the DNA aligns better with TRBJ2-7, so the J call may be wrong. Germline V lookup: CDR1 MNHNS, CDR2 SASEGT. This CDR3 spans 13 amino acids. CDR3 residues: CASSASGVYEQYF. The CDR3 nucleotides read TGTGCCAGCAGTGCATCGGGGGTTTACGAGCAGTACTTC.

V usage is TRBV20-1 and J usage is TRBJ2-7; the D gene is possibly TRBD2 (6 bases). This CDR3 contains 15 residues. V was shortened by 5 bases and J by 7 bases, with 24 bases between the two germline ends. In germline, CDR1 is DFQATT, CDR2 SNEGSKA (reference sequence). The CDR3 loop is CSAHPGLAEMNEQYF. The DNA for the CDR3 is TGCAGTGCTCACCCGGGACTTGCGGAAATGAATGAGCAGTACTTC.

The count of this clonotype is one. J is TRBJ2-7 and V is TRBV20-1; 11 bases are shared with TRBD2. V shed 3 bases and J 4 bases; nucleotides not matched to a gene: 5. Germline V gives CDR1 DFQATT, CDR2 SNEGSKA (reference sequence). This CDR3 contains 14 residues. The CDR3 spells CSASPGLAAYEQYF. CDR3 sequence (DNA): TGCAGTGCTAGCCCGGGACTAGCGGCTTACGAGCAGTACTTC.

This sequence joins TRBV20-1 and TRBJ2-3; D is unresolved. The V end was cut by 5 bases, the J end by 2 bases, with 14 bases between. Germline CDR1 DFQATT, CDR2 SNEGSKA (reference sequence). This CDR3 is 14 amino acids long. The CDR3 spells CSAPGLTITDTQYF. The CDR3 nucleotides are TGCAGTGCTCCCGGGCTTACTATCACAGATACGCAGTATTTT.

The genes are TRBV28 and TRBJ2-1, with unresolved D. With the DNA end fitting TRBJ2-7 better, the J assignment may be wrong. This CDR3 comprises 17 residues. Germline V CDR1 and CDR2: MDHEN, SYDVKM. CDR3 DNA sequence: TGTGCCAGCAGTCCGCCCCCAAGGCGCCCTTACTACAATGAGCAGTACTTC. Encoded protein: CASSPPPRRPYYNEQYF.

The chain has TRBV7-2 and TRBJ1-4, with a tentative D call TRBD1 (5 bases). The CDR3 totals 14 residues. CDR1 is SGHTA and CDR2 is FQGNSA in the germline V gene. The germline V and J ends were trimmed by 3 bases and 8 bases, with 13 bases remaining between them. CDR3 amino acids: CASSLSRAREKLFF. The CDR3 DNA is TGTGCCAGCAGCTTGTCCAGGGCAAGGGAAAAACTGTTTTTT.

This clonotype was observed a handful of times. This rearrangement joins TRBV7-2 to TRBJ2-6; D call uncertain. V gave up 5 bases and J gave up 0 bases, with 5 bases separating them. The CDR3 consists of 14 residues. Germline V CDR1 and CDR2: SGHTA, FQGNSA. In DNA form, the CDR3 reads TGTGCCAGCAGCATAAACTCTGGGGCCAACGTCCTGACTTTC. Translated, it gives CASSINSGANVLTF.

The chain joins TRBV5-6 to TRBJ2-1; D gene unclear. Germline-derived CDR1 and CDR2 are SGHDT and YYEEEE. The CDR3 covers 12 residues. V dropped 2 bases and J dropped 12 bases, with 12 bases sitting between them. The CDR3 loop reads CASSLLRQWQFF. The CDR3, as DNA: TGTGCCAGCAGCTTACTCCGCCAGTGGCAGTTCTTC. The variable domain in full, with the rest retrieved from reference TRBV5-6 and TRBJ2-1, is DAGVTQSPTHLIKTRGQQVTLRCSPKSGHDTVSWYQQALGQGPQFIFQYYEEEERQRGNFPDRFSGHQFPNYSSELNVNALLLGDSALYLCASSLLRQWQFFGPGTRLTVL.

V and J are TRBV10-3 and TRBJ2-1; 7 bases match TRBD1. V was pared by 2 bases and J by 9 bases, with 13 bases of the junction left unmatched. CDR1 is ENHRY and CDR2 is SYGVKD in the germline V gene. This CDR3 is built from 16 residues. CDR3 coding DNA: TGTGCCATCAGTGAGGAAGACAGGGTCACGATCAGTGAGCAGTTCTTC. Protein: CAISEEDRVTISEQFF.

This clonotype was seen many times. The chain couples TRBV7-2 to TRBJ2-3, with D possibly being TRBD1 (6 bases). V was cut by 4 bases and J by 1 base, with 6 bases left in between. Germline lookup yields CDR1 SGHTA and CDR2 FQGNSA. The CDR3 covers 13 residues. CDR3 residues: CASSSGGTDTQYF. CDR3 DNA: TGTGCCAGCAGCTCAGGGGGCACAGATACGCAGTATTTT.

The chain employs TRBV2 and TRBJ1-1, with D perhaps matching TRBD1 (6 bases). This CDR3 has 14 amino acids. Germline V lookup: CDR1 SNHLY, CDR2 FYNNEI. V lost 6 bases and J lost 5, with 16 bases in between. The CDR3 spells CASSRQESKTEAFF. The CDR3 DNA is TGTGCCAGCAGCCGACAGGAGTCAAAGACTGAAGCTTTCTTT. Full variable domain (outside the CDR3, taken from reference TRBV2 and TRBJ1-1): EPEVTQTPSHQVTQMGQEVILRCVPISNHLYFYWYRQILGQKVEFLVSFYNNEISEKSEIFDDQFSVERPDGSNFTLKIRSTKLEDSAMYFCASSRQESKTEAFFGQGTRLTVV.

This clonotype has a handful of counts. The J gene is TRBJ2-4, the V gene TRBV13, with TRBD2 identical over 12 bases. The CDR3 is made up of 20 amino acids. J gave up 13 bases and V 4 bases, and 26 bases lay outside the gene matches. Germline CDR1 is PRHDT and CDR2 is FYEKMQ (reference sequence). CDR3 in amino acids: CASSSRGLAGTVGPYNEQYF. The DNA of the CDR3 is TGTGCCAGCAGCTCTCGCGGACTAGCGGGAACGGTGGGACCCTACAATGAGCAGTACTTC.

The V call is TRBV4-1, the J call TRBJ1-2; 12 bases fit TRBD1. CDR3 length: 15 amino acids. V was pared by 3 bases and J by 8 bases, with 7 bases of the junction left unmatched. CDR1 MGHRA and CDR2 YSYEKL come from the germline V gene. CDR3 nucleotide sequence: TGCGCCAGCAGCCAGGGGACAGGGGGCGCAGGAGGCTACACCTTC. Its protein product is CASSQGTGGAGGYTF.

The V gene is TRBV4-2, the J gene TRBJ2-1; 9 bases line up with TRBD2. The CDR3 has 16 amino acids. The V and J ends lost 0 bases and 4 bases, in that order; junction bases with no gene match: 4. Per the germline V gene, CDR1 is LGHNA and CDR2 is YNFKEQ. CDR3 nucleotides: TGTGCCAGCAGCCAAGATCTAAGCGGGGGGTACAATGAGCAGTTCTTC. Amino acid sequence: CASSQDLSGGYNEQFF.

This chain joins TRBV2 and TRBJ2-1; 9 bases fit TRBD1. V was pared by 4 bases and J by 7 bases, with 5 bases of the junction left unmatched. The CDR3 contains 14 residues. Germline V gives CDR1 SNHLY, CDR2 FYNNEI. CDR3 bases: TGTGCCAGCAGTGCCGACAGGGGGGCGAATGAGCAGTTCTTC. Translation gives CASSADRGANEQFF.

In this sample, this clonotype turned up a few times. This chain joins TRBV7-2 and TRBJ2-5; 9 nucleotides agree with TRBD2. This CDR3 spans 16 amino acids. Trimming removed 1 base from V and 1 base from J; junction bases left unmatched: 4. Germline V lookup: CDR1 SGHTA, CDR2 FQGNSA. For the CDR3, the DNA is TGTGCCAGCAGCTTAGGATTGCGGGGGGGCCAAGAGACCCAGTACTTC. It codes for CASSLGLRGGQETQYF.

This clonotype was picked up a small number of times. The rearrangement links TRBV7-3 to TRBJ2-1, with D perhaps TRBD2 (7 bases). CDR1 is SGHTA, CDR2 FQGTGA, per germline. The CDR3 length is 15 residues. V gave up 2 bases and J gave up 2 bases, with 10 bases separating them. The CDR3 DNA reads as TGTGCCAGCAGCTTAGGGGGGGCGACCTACAATGAGCAGTTCTTC. It specifies CASSLGGATYNEQFF.

This chain joins TRBV7-2 and TRBJ2-5; possibly TRBD2 for D (7 bases). CDR3 size: 17 residues. Germline CDR1 is SGHTA and CDR2 is FQGNSA. Trimming left V 6 bases short and J 1 base short, with 21 bases between. The CDR3 protein is CASSRGGASAVQETQYF. CDR3 DNA sequence: TGTGCCAGCAGTAGAGGGGGGGCCAGCGCCGTCCAAGAGACCCAGTACTTC.

The chain couples TRBV27 to TRBJ2-1; 10 bases fit TRBD2. The CDR3 is 16 amino acids. Germline V gene sequence: CDR1 MNHEY, CDR2 SMNVEV (reference sequence). The ends lost 7 bases at V and 8 bases at J; junction bases unmatched: 14. DNA of the CDR3: TGTGCCAGCACCTTTAGCGGGGGGCCTCGCGGCGATGAGCAGTTCTTC. It encodes CASTFSGGPRGDEQFF.

Ten or more counts support this clonotype. The chain recombines TRBV6-5 with TRBJ2-1; 10 bases align to TRBD2. The CDR3 totals 16 residues. After removal of 0 bases from V and 9 bases from J, the junction contained 8 bases not matched to a gene. Looked up from germline, CDR1 is MNHEY and CDR2 is SVGAGI. Here the CDR3 DNA reads TGTGCCAGCAGTTACTCCGTGGGCCTAGCGGGAGTTGAGCAGTTCTTC. This encodes CASSYSVGLAGVEQFF.

The rearrangement uses TRBV15 and TRBJ2-6, with unresolved D. The CDR3 has 17 amino acids. Trimming removed 2 bases from V and 0 bases from J, with 11 bases in between. Germline CDR1 reads LNHNV; CDR2 reads YYDKDF (reference sequence). The CDR3 reads CATSRLVFSSGANVLTF. The CDR3 region has the DNA TGTGCCACCAGCAGATTAGTTTTCAGCTCTGGGGCCAACGTCCTGACTTTC.

This clonotype was counted a few times. V gene TRBV7-2 combines with J gene TRBJ1-1, with D possibly being TRBD1 (6 bases). CDR1 and CDR2 from the germline V gene are SGHTA and FQGNSA. The germline V and J ends were trimmed by 1 base and 1 base, with 10 bases remaining between them. The CDR3 is 15 amino acids. CDR3 sequence: CASSLVGGQNTEAFF. Here the CDR3 DNA reads TGTGCCAGCAGCTTAGTCGGGGGCCAGAACACTGAAGCTTTCTTT.

The chain recombines TRBV5-1 with TRBJ1-1; D possibly corresponds to TRBD1 (6 bases). This CDR3 comprises 16 residues. Germline CDR1 is SGHRS and CDR2 is YFSETQ. The germline V and J ends were trimmed by 4 bases and 7 bases, with 23 bases remaining between them. DNA of the CDR3: TGCGCCAGCAGCACCCGAACCGGGACAATCAAAATTGAAGCTTTCTTT. It is translated as CASSTRTGTIKIEAFF.

This chain links TRBV29-1 with TRBJ2-7; weak D call: TRBD1 (6 bases). This CDR3 is 12 amino acids long. Germline CDR1 SQVTM, CDR2 ANQGSEA. V lost 5 bases and J 0 bases, leaving 8 bases between the germline ends. CDR3 bases: TGCAGCGTTAAGACAGGCTCCTACGAGCAGTACTTC. This translates into CSVKTGSYEQYF.